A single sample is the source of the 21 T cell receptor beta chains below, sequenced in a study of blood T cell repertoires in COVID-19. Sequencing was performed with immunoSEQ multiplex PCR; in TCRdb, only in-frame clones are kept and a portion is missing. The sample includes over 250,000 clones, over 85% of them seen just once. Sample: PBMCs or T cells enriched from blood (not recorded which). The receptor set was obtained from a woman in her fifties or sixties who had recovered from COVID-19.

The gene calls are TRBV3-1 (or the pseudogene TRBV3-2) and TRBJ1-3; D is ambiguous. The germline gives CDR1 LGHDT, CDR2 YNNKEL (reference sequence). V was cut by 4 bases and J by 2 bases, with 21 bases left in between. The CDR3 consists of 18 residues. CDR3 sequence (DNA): TGTGCCAGCAGCCGAGAGGCCGGACTGGCCCCGACTGGAAACACCATATATTTT. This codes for CASSREAGLAPTGNTIYF.

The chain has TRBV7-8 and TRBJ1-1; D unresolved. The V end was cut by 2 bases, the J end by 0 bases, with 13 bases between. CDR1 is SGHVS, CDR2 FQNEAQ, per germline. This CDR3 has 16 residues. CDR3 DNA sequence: TGTGCCAGCAGCTTATCTAACCATTTAATGAACACTGAAGCTTTCTTT. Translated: CASSLSNHLMNTEAFF.

The CDR3 region is CASSLAVGARNQPQHF. Here the CDR3 DNA reads TGTGCCAGCAGCTTAGCGGTGGGGGCGCGTAATCAGCCCCAGCATTTT. This chain connects TRBV7-2 to TRBJ1-5; D might be TRBD1 (6 bases). Trimming cost V 0 bases and J 4 bases, with 13 bases left between them. The CDR3 has 16 amino acids. Germline V lookup: CDR1 SGHTA, CDR2 FQGNSA.

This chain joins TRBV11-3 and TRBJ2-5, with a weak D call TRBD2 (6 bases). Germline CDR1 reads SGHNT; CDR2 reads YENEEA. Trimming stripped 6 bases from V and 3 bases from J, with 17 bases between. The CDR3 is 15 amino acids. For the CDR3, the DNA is TGTGCCAGCAGATCCCACACCGGGACTGAAGAGACCCAGTACTTC. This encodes CASRSHTGTEETQYF.

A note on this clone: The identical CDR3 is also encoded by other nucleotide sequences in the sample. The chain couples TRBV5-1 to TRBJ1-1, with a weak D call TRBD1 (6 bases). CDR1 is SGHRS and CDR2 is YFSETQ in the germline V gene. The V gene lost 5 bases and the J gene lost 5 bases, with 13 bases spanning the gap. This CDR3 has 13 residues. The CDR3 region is CASRETGGTEAFF. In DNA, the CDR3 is TGCGCCAGCAGAGAGACAGGTGGGACTGAAGCTTTCTTT. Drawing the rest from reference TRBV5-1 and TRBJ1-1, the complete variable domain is KAGVTQTPRYLIKTRGQQVTLSCSPISGHRSVSWYQQTPGQGLQFLFEYFSETQRNKGNFPGRFSGRQFSNSRSEMNVSTLELGDSALYLCASRETGGTEAFFGQGTRLTVV.

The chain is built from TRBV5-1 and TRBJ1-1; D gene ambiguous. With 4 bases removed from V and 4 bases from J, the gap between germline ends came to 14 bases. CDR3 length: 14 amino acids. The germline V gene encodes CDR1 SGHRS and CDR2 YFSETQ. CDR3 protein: CASSPVQIGTEAFF. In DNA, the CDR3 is TGCGCCAGCAGCCCGGTACAGATAGGCACTGAAGCTTTCTTT.

The CDR3, as DNA: TGTGCCAGCAGCTTAGGGGGCCGGGGGGCCCACGAGCAGTACTTC. It specifies CASSLGGRGAHEQYF. The chain has TRBV7-9 and TRBJ2-7, with TRBD2 as a possible D gene (7 bases). Germline lookup yields CDR1 SEHNR and CDR2 FQNEAQ (reference sequence). Trimming removed 1 base at V and 5 bases at J, with 15 bases between. This CDR3 has 15 residues.

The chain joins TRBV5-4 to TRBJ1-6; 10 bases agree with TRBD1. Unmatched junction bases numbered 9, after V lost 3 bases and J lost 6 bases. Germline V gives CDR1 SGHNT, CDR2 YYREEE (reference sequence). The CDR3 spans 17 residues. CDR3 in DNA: TGTGCCAGCAGCTCTCTGACAGGGGGCCCTTTTAATTCACCCCTCCACTTT. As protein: CASSSLTGGPFNSPLHF.

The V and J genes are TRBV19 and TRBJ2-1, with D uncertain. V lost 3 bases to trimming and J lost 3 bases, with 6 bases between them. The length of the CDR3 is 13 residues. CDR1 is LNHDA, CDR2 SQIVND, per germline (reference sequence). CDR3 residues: CASSIPGYNEQFF. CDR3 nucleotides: TGTGCCAGTAGTATTCCGGGCTACAATGAGCAGTTCTTC.

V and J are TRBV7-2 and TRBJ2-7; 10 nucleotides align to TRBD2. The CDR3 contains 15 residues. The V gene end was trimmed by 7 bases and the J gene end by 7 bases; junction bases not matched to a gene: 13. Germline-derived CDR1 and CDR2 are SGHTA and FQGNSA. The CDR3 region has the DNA TGTGCCAGCACCCCCTATGCAGCGGGAGGGAGTGAGCAGTACTTC. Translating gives CASTPYAAGGSEQYF. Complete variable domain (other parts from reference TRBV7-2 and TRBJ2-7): GAGVSQSPSNKVTEKGKDVELRCDPISGHTALYWYRQSLGQGLEFLIYFQGNSAPDKSGLPSDRFSAERTGGSVSTLTIQRTQQEDSAVYLCASTPYAAGGSEQYFGPGTRLTVT.

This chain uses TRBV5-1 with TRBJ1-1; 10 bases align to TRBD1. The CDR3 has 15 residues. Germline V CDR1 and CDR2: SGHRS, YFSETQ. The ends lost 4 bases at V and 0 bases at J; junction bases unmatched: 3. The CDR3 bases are TGCGCCAGCAGCAAGGGGACAGGGGTGAACACTGAAGCTTTCTTT. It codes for CASSKGTGVNTEAFF.

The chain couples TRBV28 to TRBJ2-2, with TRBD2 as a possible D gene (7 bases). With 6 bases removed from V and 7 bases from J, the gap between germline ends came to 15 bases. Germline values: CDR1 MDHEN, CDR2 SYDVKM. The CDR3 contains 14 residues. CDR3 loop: CASRGGGPIGELFF. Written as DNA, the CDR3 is TGTGCCAGCAGAGGGGGAGGGCCTATCGGGGAGCTGTTTTTT. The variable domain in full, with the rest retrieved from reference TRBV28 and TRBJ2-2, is DVKVTQSSRYLVKRTGEKVFLECVQDMDHENMFWYRQDPGLGLRLIYFSYDVKMKEKGDIPEGYSVSREKKERFSLILESASTNQTSMYLCASRGGGPIGELFFGEGSRLTVL.

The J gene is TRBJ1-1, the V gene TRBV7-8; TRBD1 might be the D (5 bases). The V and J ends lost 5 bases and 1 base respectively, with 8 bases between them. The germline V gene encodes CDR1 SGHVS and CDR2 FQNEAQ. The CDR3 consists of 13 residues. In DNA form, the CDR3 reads TGTGCCAGCAGCGTGACAGAGAACACTGAAGCTTTCTTT. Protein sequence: CASSVTENTEAFF.

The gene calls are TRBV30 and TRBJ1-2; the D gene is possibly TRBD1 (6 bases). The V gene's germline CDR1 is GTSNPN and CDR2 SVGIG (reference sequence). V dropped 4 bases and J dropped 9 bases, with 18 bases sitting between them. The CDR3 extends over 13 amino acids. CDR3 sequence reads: CAWTPPGTFSYTF. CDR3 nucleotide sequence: TGTGCCTGGACCCCCCCCGGGACATTCAGCTACACCTTC.

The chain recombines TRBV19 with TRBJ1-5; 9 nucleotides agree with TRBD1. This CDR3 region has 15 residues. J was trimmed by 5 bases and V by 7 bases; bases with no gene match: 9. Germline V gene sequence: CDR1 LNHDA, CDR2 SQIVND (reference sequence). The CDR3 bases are TGTGCCAGTACCTTAGGGGACAGGGAGGATCAGCCCCAGCATTTT. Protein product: CASTLGDREDQPQHF.

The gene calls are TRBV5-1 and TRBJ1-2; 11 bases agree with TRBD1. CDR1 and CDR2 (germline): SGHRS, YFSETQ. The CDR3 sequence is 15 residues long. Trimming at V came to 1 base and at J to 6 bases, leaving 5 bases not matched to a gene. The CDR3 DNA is TGCGCCAGCAGCTTGCAACCGGACAGGGGGCATGGCTACACCTTC. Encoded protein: CASSLQPDRGHGYTF.

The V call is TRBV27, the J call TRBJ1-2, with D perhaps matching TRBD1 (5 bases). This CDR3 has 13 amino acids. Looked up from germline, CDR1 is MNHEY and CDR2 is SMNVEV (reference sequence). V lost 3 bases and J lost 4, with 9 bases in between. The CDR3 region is CASSFGQGYGYTF. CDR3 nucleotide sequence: TGTGCCAGCAGTTTTGGGCAGGGCTATGGCTACACCTTC.

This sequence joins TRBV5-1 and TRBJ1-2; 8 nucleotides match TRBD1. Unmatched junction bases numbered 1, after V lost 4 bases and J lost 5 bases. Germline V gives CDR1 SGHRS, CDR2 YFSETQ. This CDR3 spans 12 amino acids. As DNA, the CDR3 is TGCGCCAGCAGCGGGGACAGGTATGGCTACACCTTC. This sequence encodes CASSGDRYGYTF.

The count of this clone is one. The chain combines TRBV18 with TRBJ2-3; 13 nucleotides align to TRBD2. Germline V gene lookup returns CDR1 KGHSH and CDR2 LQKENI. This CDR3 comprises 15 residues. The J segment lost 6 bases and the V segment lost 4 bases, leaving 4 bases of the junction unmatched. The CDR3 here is CASSLGTSGVDTQYF. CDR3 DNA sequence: TGTGCCAGCTCACTGGGGACTAGCGGGGTTGATACGCAGTATTTT.

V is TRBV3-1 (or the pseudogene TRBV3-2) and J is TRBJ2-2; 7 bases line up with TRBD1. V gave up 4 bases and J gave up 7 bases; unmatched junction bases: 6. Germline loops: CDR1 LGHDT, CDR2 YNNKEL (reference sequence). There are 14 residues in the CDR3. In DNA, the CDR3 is TGTGCCAGCAGCCGCCTGGGACAGAACGGGGAGCTGTTTTTT. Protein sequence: CASSRLGQNGELFF.

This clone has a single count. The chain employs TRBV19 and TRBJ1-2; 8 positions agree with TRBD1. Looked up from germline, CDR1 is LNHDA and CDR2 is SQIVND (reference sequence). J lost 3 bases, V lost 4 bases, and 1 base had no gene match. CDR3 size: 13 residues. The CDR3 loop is CASSTTGDYGYTF. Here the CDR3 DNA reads TGTGCCAGTAGTACGACAGGGGACTATGGCTACACCTTC. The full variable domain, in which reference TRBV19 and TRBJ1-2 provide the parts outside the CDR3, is DGGITQSPKYLFRKEGQNVTLSCEQNLNHDAMYWYRQDPGQGLRLIYYSQIVNDFQKGDIAEGYSVSREKKESFPLTVTSAQKNPTAFYLCASSTTGDYGYTFGSGTRLTVV.